Below, 20 T cell receptor beta chains from the same sample are listed, as sequenced in a study of somatic mutations in cytotoxic T cells in rheumatoid arthritis. Method: immunoSEQ multiplex PCR; TCRdb's copy keeps in-frame clones and lacks some. The data show 19,000 or so clones, with roughly nine tenths seen just once and around 14% held by the top ten. The sample taken for sequencing was CD8+ T cells sorted from blood. The receptors here all came from a middle-aged man in good health.

The genes are TRBV7-9 and TRBJ1-4; tentatively, D is TRBD1 (6 bases). This CDR3 region has 15 residues. The V gene's germline CDR1 is SEHNR and CDR2 FQNEAQ (reference sequence). V shed 4 bases and J shed 5 bases, with 14 bases lying between them. The CDR3, as DNA: TGTGCCAGCAGCTCCTCGGGACAAAGCAATGAAAAACTGTTTTTT. It yields the protein CASSSSGQSNEKLFF.

CDR3 DNA: TGTGCCAGCCCGGGACAGGGGGCCCGATATAGCAATCAGCCCCAGCATTTT. Its translation is CASPGQGARYSNQPQHF. The chain combines TRBV9 with TRBJ1-5; 12 bases are shared with TRBD1. Germline V gene data show CDR1 as SGDLS and CDR2 as YYNGEE. This CDR3 region has 17 residues. V shed 7 bases, J shed 0 bases, and the junction held 8 bases outside the gene matches.

The V and J genes are TRBV6-1 and TRBJ2-7; D might be TRBD1 or TRBD2, each matching 5 bases. Germline V lookup: CDR1 MNHNS, CDR2 SASEGT. Trimming took off 6 bases at V and 6 bases at J, with 15 bases between the two ends. This CDR3 contains 13 residues. CDR3 bases: TGTGCCAGCAGGAAAAGCGAGGGGCGCGAGCAGTACTTC. This translates into CASRKSEGREQYF.

The chain is built from TRBV7-9 and TRBJ2-2; 9 bases fit TRBD1. The junction had 9 bases not matched to a gene; V was cut back by 5 bases and J by 5 bases. Germline-derived CDR1 and CDR2 are SEHNR and FQNEAQ (reference sequence). This CDR3 comprises 16 residues. CDR3 DNA sequence: TGTGCCAGCAGCCCCTCGGACAGGGGTTGGACCGGGGAGCTGTTTTTT. Protein: CASSPSDRGWTGELFF.

The chain recombines TRBV5-6 with TRBJ1-2, with D uncertain. Germline assignment: CDR1 SGHDT and CDR2 YYEEEE. V lost 1 base and J 6 bases, leaving 10 bases between the germline ends. CDR3 size: 13 residues. This chain's CDR3 is CASSLTGKNGYTF. DNA for the CDR3: TGTGCCAGCAGCTTGACCGGGAAAAATGGCTACACCTTC. Based on the CDR3 plus reference TRBV5-6 and TRBJ1-2, the full variable domain is DAGVTQSPTHLIKTRGQQVTLRCSPKSGHDTVSWYQQALGQGPQFIFQYYEEEERQRGNFPDRFSGHQFPNYSSELNVNALLLGDSALYLCASSLTGKNGYTFGSGTRLTVV.

The chain couples TRBV7-8 to TRBJ1-1; D is uncertain. Trimming removed 1 base from V and 1 base from J, with 7 bases in between. The CDR3 runs 14 residues. Germline CDR1 is SGHVS and CDR2 is FQNEAQ. CDR3 DNA sequence: TGTGCCAGCAGCTTAGGGCGGGGGAACACTGAAGCTTTCTTT. Its translation: CASSLGRGNTEAFF.

The chain is built from TRBV28 and TRBJ2-7; 12 nucleotides match TRBD2. The germline gives CDR1 MDHEN, CDR2 SYDVKM. The CDR3 runs 17 residues. V dropped 3 bases and J dropped 0; count of bases not matched to a gene: 6. The CDR3 nucleotides are TGTGCCAGCAGTTTGAGACTAGCGGGAGCACTCTCCTACGAGCAGTACTTC. This translates into CASSLRLAGALSYEQYF.

The CDR3 is CASSVWTGGESVTEAFF. In nucleotides, the CDR3 is TGTGCCAGCAGTGTATGGACAGGGGGCGAATCGGTCACTGAAGCTTTCTTT. The chain links TRBV27 to TRBJ1-1, with 11 positions matching TRBD1. V shed 5 bases, J shed 4 bases, and the junction held 12 bases outside the gene matches. The CDR3 spans 17 residues. Germline V gene lookup returns CDR1 MNHEY and CDR2 SMNVEV (reference sequence).

V gene TRBV4-3 combines with J gene TRBJ2-7; D is possibly TRBD2 (6 bases). V gave up 0 bases and J gave up 7 bases, with 16 bases separating them. Germline V gene sequence: CDR1 LGHNA, CDR2 YSLEER. The length of the CDR3 is 15 residues. CDR3 loop: CASSQDTAGPWEQYF. CDR3 DNA sequence: TGCGCCAGCAGCCAAGACACGGCGGGGCCCTGGGAGCAGTACTTC.

The chain carries TRBV6-1 and TRBJ1-5, with D maybe TRBD1 (5 bases). The CDR3 runs 11 residues. The germline V gene encodes CDR1 MNHNS and CDR2 SASEGT. The V end lost 3 bases, the J end lost 8 bases, and 5 bases lay between the germline ends. CDR3: CASSDREPQHF. DNA for the CDR3: TGTGCCAGCAGTGACAGGGAGCCCCAGCATTTT.

The CDR3 DNA reads TGTGCCAGCAGCTTAGTAACAGGGAGCTTGGATACGCAGTATTTT. Its translation is CASSLVTGSLDTQYF. The chain links TRBV7-9 to TRBJ2-3; perhaps TRBD1 as D (6 bases). The CDR3 loop spans 15 amino acids. Germline assignment: CDR1 SEHNR and CDR2 FQNEAQ (reference sequence). V shed 1 base and J shed 6 bases, with 14 bases lying between them.

The chain employs TRBV27 and TRBJ2-3; 11 bases map to TRBD2. Germline V gene sequence: CDR1 MNHEY, CDR2 SMNVEV (reference sequence). Trimming cost V 3 bases and J 4 bases; bases outside gene matches: 3. This CDR3 is 15 amino acids long. The CDR3 protein is CASSFLAGGADTQYF. The CDR3 nucleotides are TGTGCCAGCAGTTTCCTAGCGGGAGGTGCAGATACGCAGTATTTT.

This clone showed up just once. The J gene is TRBJ1-1, the V gene TRBV10-3; 9 bases are a match to TRBD1. The V segment lost 6 bases and the J segment 3 bases; nucleotides outside the gene matches: 8. Germline V gene sequence: CDR1 ENHRY, CDR2 SYGVKD. The CDR3 is 15 amino acids. CDR3 amino acids: CAIRGGDREDTEAFF. The CDR3 DNA reads as TGTGCCATCAGGGGGGGGGACAGGGAAGACACTGAAGCTTTCTTT.

The V and J genes are TRBV29-1 and TRBJ2-1; 8 bases line up with TRBD2. The germline V gene has CDR1 SQVTM and CDR2 ANQGSEA. The CDR3 consists of 14 residues. Trimming took 4 bases from V and 6 from J; bases not matched to a gene: 8. The CDR3, as DNA: TGCAGCGTTGGAGGGGCACTAGCGGTCAATGAGCAGTTCTTC. Encoded protein: CSVGGALAVNEQFF.

The chain carries TRBV2 and TRBJ2-7, with D uncertain. This CDR3 is built from 13 residues. Germline V lookup: CDR1 SNHLY, CDR2 FYNNEI. Deletions cut 7 bases from V and 7 bases from J, with 17 bases between. The CDR3 spells CASTISLGREQYF. In nucleotides, the CDR3 is TGTGCCAGCACCATTTCCCTCGGAAGGGAGCAGTACTTC.

This chain joins TRBV11-3 and TRBJ2-7; D uncertain. Germline V gene sequence: CDR1 SGHNT, CDR2 YENEEA. This CDR3 comprises 12 residues. Trimming took off 5 bases at V and 6 bases at J, with 11 bases between the two ends. The CDR3 DNA reads TGTGCCAGCAGCCTAGGGCCCTCCGAGCAGTACTTC. This translates into CASSLGPSEQYF.

The rearrangement joins TRBV10-2 to TRBJ2-5, with 8 positions matching TRBD2. Germline V gene lookup returns CDR1 WSHSY and CDR2 SAAADI. CDR3 length: 15 amino acids. Trimming cost V 4 bases and J 5 bases; bases outside gene matches: 9. The CDR3 sequence: CASSVGRAILETQYF. CDR3 DNA sequence: TGCGCCAGCAGTGTCGGGAGGGCCATTTTGGAGACCCAGTACTTC.

The chain uses TRBV28 and TRBJ2-7, with 8 bases that match TRBD1. CDR3 length: 14 residues. Losses at the gene ends were 4 bases for V and 2 bases for J; bases not matched to a gene: 4. In germline, CDR1 is MDHEN, CDR2 SYDVKM. CDR3 DNA: TGTGCCAGCAGTTACGGACAGGGCACCTACGAGCAGTACTTC. This encodes CASSYGQGTYEQYF.

V and J are TRBV4-2 and TRBJ2-7; 7 bases line up with TRBD1. V was clipped by 1 base and J by 4 bases; unmatched bases: 4. Germline V gene sequence: CDR1 LGHNA, CDR2 YNFKEQ. CDR3 length: 14 residues. DNA of the CDR3: TGTGCCAGCAGCCAAGCCGACAGGGAATACGAGCAGTACTTC. Translated, it gives CASSQADREYEQYF.

The chain is built from TRBV7-9 and TRBJ2-3; no clear D gene. Germline CDR1 SEHNR, CDR2 FQNEAQ (reference sequence). The CDR3 is 13 residues long. Trimming left V 5 bases short and J 0 bases short, with 6 bases between. The CDR3 loop reads CASSGWSTDTQYF. In nucleotides, the CDR3 is TGTGCCAGCAGCGGGTGGAGCACAGATACGCAGTATTTT.